Shown below are 9 T cell receptor beta chains from a single sample sequenced in a study of cytomegalovirus exposure and HLA in healthy donors. Primers included in the PCR were 60 Vbeta and 13 Jbeta primers. The assay was immunoSEQ multiplex PCR, and TCRdb's table has in-frame clones only and misses some. Of roughly 80,000 clones in the sample, 62% were seen once. Input material: PBMCs. The receptors here all came from a male donor in good health and CMV-seropositive.

The rearrangement links TRBV11-2 to TRBJ2-2; the match to TRBD1 covers 7 bases. Germline V lookup: CDR1 SGHAT, CDR2 FQNNGV. This CDR3 region has 15 residues. Trimming took 8 bases from V and 1 from J; bases not matched to a gene: 7. DNA of the CDR3: TGTGCCAGCCACACCCGGACAGGGAACACCGGGGAGCTGTTTTTT. Encoded protein: CASHTRTGNTGELFF.

CDR3 protein: CAWSSLRDSRANYGYTF. The CDR3 nucleotides are TGTGCCTGGAGTAGTCTTCGGGACAGCAGAGCTAACTATGGCTACACCTTC. V gene TRBV30 combines with J gene TRBJ1-2, with 7 positions matching TRBD1. Unmatched junction bases numbered 12, after V lost 2 bases and J lost 0 bases. The CDR3 totals 17 residues. Germline loops: CDR1 GTSNPN, CDR2 SVGIG (reference sequence).

The chain joins TRBV14 to TRBJ1-2; D is unclear. The germline CDR1 and CDR2 sequences are SGHDN and FVKESK. V was shortened by 1 base and J by 4 bases, with 10 bases between the two germline ends. The CDR3 covers 14 residues. CDR3 coding DNA: TGTGCCAGCAGCCAAGGCGGGGTCAGCTATGGCTACACCTTC. Protein: CASSQGGVSYGYTF. The full variable domain, in which reference TRBV14 and TRBJ1-2 provide the parts outside the CDR3, is EAGVTQFPSHSVIEKGQTVTLRCDPISGHDNLYWYRRVMGKEIKFLLHFVKESKQDESGMPNNRFLAERTGGTYSTLKVQPAELEDSGVYFCASSQGGVSYGYTFGSGTRLTVV.

This clone was detected a few times. The chain combines TRBV6-5 with TRBJ1-3; D ambiguous. Trimming pared 7 bases from V and 0 bases from J, leaving 7 bases between. Germline V gene data show CDR1 as MNHEY and CDR2 as SVGAGI. The CDR3 covers 13 residues. The CDR3 loop is CASKPGSGNTIYF. The CDR3 nucleotides read TGTGCCAGCAAGCCAGGCTCTGGAAACACCATATATTTT.

The V and J genes are TRBV5-4 and TRBJ2-7; D perhaps matches TRBD1 (6 bases). Germline CDR1 and CDR2: SGHNT and YYREEE (reference sequence). V gave up 4 bases and J gave up 5 bases, with 16 bases separating them. CDR3 length: 14 amino acids. The CDR3 DNA is TGTGCCAGCAGCCCAACAGGGACCGGAGACGAGCAGTACTTC. Its protein product is CASSPTGTGDEQYF.

This clone was observed a few times. V is TRBV7-2 and J is TRBJ1-1; TRBD1 is a possible D gene (6 bases). Per germline, CDR1 SGHTA and CDR2 FQGNSA. This CDR3 spans 16 amino acids. Trimming removed 4 bases from V and 1 base from J, with 16 bases in between. The CDR3 bases are TGTGCCAGCAGCTCCCTGGTAGGGGGGGCGAACACTGAAGCTTTCTTT. This gives the protein CASSSLVGGANTEAFF.

The rearrangement links TRBV29-1 to TRBJ2-5, with D possibly matching TRBD2 (6 bases). Matching the DNA end better, TRBJ2-7 makes the J call doubtful. CDR1 and CDR2 from the germline V gene are SQVTM and ANQGSEA. CDR3 length: 12 residues. DNA for the CDR3: TGCAGCGTTGAAACGCGGGACTACGAGCAGTACTTC. As protein: CSVETRDYEQYF.

The V and J genes are TRBV9 and TRBJ2-3; 16 nucleotides agree with TRBD2. With 6 bases clipped from V and 2 bases from J, the junction kept 9 bases outside the gene matches. The germline CDR1 and CDR2 sequences are SGDLS and YYNGEE. The CDR3 runs to 18 residues. The CDR3 bases are TGTGCCAGCATTCCGGGACTAGCGGGGGGGGACCTCACAGATACGCAGTATTTT. This codes for CASIPGLAGGDLTDTQYF. Based on the CDR3 plus reference TRBV9 and TRBJ2-3, the full variable domain is DSGVTQTPKHLITATGQRVTLRCSPRSGDLSVYWYQQSLDQGLQFLIQYYNGEERAKGNILERFSAQQFPDLHSELNLSSLELGDSALYFCASIPGLAGGDLTDTQYFGPGTRLTVL.

The genes are TRBV30 and TRBJ1-2; TRBD1 aligns across 7 bases. There are 13 residues in the CDR3. The germline gives CDR1 GTSNPN, CDR2 SVGIG (reference sequence). With 3 bases clipped from V and 7 bases from J, the junction kept 8 bases outside the gene matches. CDR3 residues: CAWSADREGGYTF. CDR3 nucleotides: TGTGCCTGGAGCGCCGACAGGGAAGGTGGCTACACCTTC.